These T cell receptor beta chains were read from a single sample in a study of T cell responses to AZD1222 COVID-19 vaccine. Measured with immunoSEQ multiplex PCR; TCRdb has only the in-frame clones, and not every one. This sample has about 130,000 clones, with approximately 90% found just once. The source was peripheral blood, collected 28 days after the second AZD1222 dose. These receptors were taken from an adult who received the AZD1222 COVID-19 vaccine. Each CDR3 is given with its conserved first and last residue. A D gene is named only where the DNA matches it firmly. Clone sizes are given selectively: once, few, many, or a class where the clone is expanded.

TRBJ1-1	.	.	TRBV10-2	CASRKTNTEAFF	TGCGCCAGCAGAAAGACGAACACTGAAGCTTTCTTT
TRBJ1-5	.	.	TRBV27	CASSSSWASNQPQHF	TGTGCCAGCAGTTCGAGTTGGGCTAGCAATCAGCCCCAGCATTTT
TRBJ1-2	.	TRBD1	TRBV6-6	CASRRDRGAYYGYTF	TGTGCCAGCAGACGGGACAGGGGGGCATACTATGGCTACACCTTC
TRBJ1-2	.	TRBD1	TRBV11-2	CASSLDIQGTPYGYTF	TGTGCCAGCAGCTTAGATATACAGGGGACACCCTATGGCTACACCTTC
TRBJ2-1	.	TRBD1	TRBV30	CAWSAWDRGRGVFF	TGTGCCTGGAGTGCGTGGGACAGGGGCCGAGGGGTGTTCTTC
TRBJ2-7	.	.	TRBV18	CASSPELRGVYYEQYF	TGTGCCAGCTCACCAGAGCTTAGAGGGGTTTACTACGAGCAGTACTTC
TRBJ2-5	.	.	TRBV2	CASSEMGRGAETQYF	TGTGCCAGCAGTGAAATGGGACGGGGAGCGGAGACCCAGTACTTC
TRBJ1-4	.	.	TRBV5-1	CASSLVMGGSGSEKLFF	TGCGCCAGCAGCTTGGTGATGGGAGGGTCAGGGAGCGAAAAACTGTTTTTT
TRBJ2-5	.	.	TRBV6-2/TRBV6-3	CASSPPIWGETQYF	TGTGCCAGCAGCCCGCCGATCTGGGGGGAGACCCAGTACTTC
TRBJ1-5	.	.	TRBV2	CASCPDTFSNQPQHF	TGTGCCAGCTGCCCGGACACCTTTAGCAATCAGCCCCAGCATTTT
TRBJ2-1	.	.	TRBV10-3	CAISEARQGGNEQFF	TGTGCCATCAGTGAGGCGCGGCAGGGCGGCAATGAGCAGTTCTTC
TRBJ1-5	.	.	TRBV7-2	CASSDRFGNQPQHF	TGTGCCAGCAGCGACAGGTTTGGCAATCAGCCCCAGCATTTT
TRBJ2-5	.	.	TRBV29-1	CSVEPGNRQETQYF	TGCAGCGTTGAACCGGGTAATCGGCAAGAGACCCAGTACTTC
TRBJ1-3	once	TRBD1	TRBV6-5	CASKLGDRGGNTIYF	TGTGCCAGCAAGTTAGGGGACAGGGGCGGAAACACCATATATTTT
TRBJ1-6	once	.	TRBV10-1	CASSGTSHSYNSPLHF	TGCGCCAGCAGTGGGACGTCTCACTCCTATAATTCACCCCTCCACTTT
TRBJ1-1	.	.	TRBV5-4	CASSSYQSVMNTEAFF	TGTGCCAGCAGCTCCTACCAATCGGTGATGAACACTGAAGCTTTCTTT
TRBJ2-5	once	TRBD2	TRBV24-1	CATSDPAQPGLAGGWETQYF	TGTGCCACCAGTGATCCCGCCCAACCGGGACTAGCGGGAGGTTGGGAGACCCAGTACTTC
TRBJ1-2	.	.	TRBV30	CAWTHGTVGSGYTF	TGTGCCTGGACCCACGGGACTGTTGGTTCCGGCTACACCTTC
TRBJ1-1	.	TRBD1	TRBV27	CASSLWTGGAISEAFF	TGTGCCAGCAGTCTTTGGACAGGGGGCGCAATCTCTGAAGCTTTCTTT
TRBJ1-5	.	.	TRBV9	CASSVGLSNQPQHF	TGTGCCAGCAGCGTAGGACTCTCCAATCAGCCCCAGCATTTT
TRBJ1-6	.	.	TRBV6-6	CASSYSLSNSPLHF	TGTGCCAGCAGTTACTCTCTTTCGAATTCACCCCTCCACTTT
TRBJ1-4	.	.	TRBV4-1	CASSQDFIGLGEKLFF	TGCGCCAGCAGCCAAGATTTTATTGGCCTTGGGGAAAAACTGTTTTTT
TRBJ2-2	.	TRBD2	TRBV25-1	CASSDMGRATGELFF	TGTGCCAGCAGTGATATGGGGAGGGCTACCGGGGAGCTGTTTTTT
TRBJ2-3	.	.	TRBV19	CASSSQGWADTQYF	TGTGCCAGTAGTTCGCAGGGTTGGGCAGATACGCAGTATTTT
TRBJ1-5	.	.	TRBV30	CAWSGTGNQPQHF	TGTGCCTGGAGTGGGACCGGGAATCAGCCCCAGCATTTT
TRBJ1-1	.	.	TRBV6-2/TRBV6-3	CASSTRTSMNTEAFF	TGTGCCAGCAGTACTCGGACATCGATGAACACTGAAGCTTTCTTT
TRBJ2-5	.	.	TRBV7-7	CASSLFAEETQYF	TGTGCTAGCAGCTTGTTTGCGGAAGAGACCCAGTACTTC
TRBJ2-1	.	.	TRBV7-9	CASILGVNEQFF	TGTGCCAGCATCCTGGGAGTCAATGAGCAGTTCTTC
TRBJ2-7	.	TRBD2	TRBV11-2	CASSLEVSGREQYF	TGTGCCAGCAGCTTAGAGGTCAGCGGGAGGGAGCAGTACTTC
TRBJ1-6	.	.	TRBV9	CASSPEGRPNSPLHF	TGTGCCAGCAGCCCAGAAGGGAGGCCTAATTCACCCCTCCACTTT
TRBJ2-3	.	.	TRBV4-1	CASSQARTATDTQYF	TGCGCCAGCAGCCAAGCCCGGACAGCCACAGATACGCAGTATTTT
TRBJ1-3	few	.	TRBV5-1	CASSSGSGNTIYF	TGCGCCAGCAGTTCAGGCTCTGGAAACACCATATATTTT
TRBJ1-1	.	.	TRBV7-9	CASALNTEAFF	TGTGCCAGCGCTCTGAACACTGAAGCTTTCTTT
TRBJ1-6	.	.	TRBV2	CASSTYRLGNSPLHF	TGTGCCAGCAGCACCTACAGGTTGGGGAATTCACCCCTCCACTTT
TRBJ2-5	.	TRBD2	TRBV10-1	CASSATSGGQETQYF	TGCGCCAGCAGTGCGACTAGCGGGGGGCAAGAGACCCAGTACTTC
TRBJ2-7	.	TRBD1	TRBV11-3	CASSSRDRGSYEQYF	TGTGCCAGCAGCTCCCGGGACAGGGGCTCCTACGAGCAGTACTTC
TRBJ2-4	.	.	TRBV5-1	CASSGGKNIQYF	TGCGCCAGCAGCGGGGGGAAAAACATTCAGTACTTC
TRBJ1-3	once	.	TRBV2	CASSQAAGNTIYF	TGTGCCAGCAGTCAGGCAGCTGGAAACACCATATATTTT